This TCR beta chain was sequenced for a study of T cells after yellow fever vaccination. Findings and caveats of the study: It was the secondary response that reached its peak faster, day 5 versus 15, but it was weaker.

TCRdb reprocessed the 5' RACE reads via MiXCR and lists one record per CDR3 protein. The sample includes 500,000 to 650,000 distinct CDR3 sequences, approximately 13% seen only once; the top ten take about 15%. CDR1 SGHVS and CDR2 FQNEAQ come from the germline V gene. This CDR3 is built from 15 residues. V shed 5 bases, J shed 6 bases, and the junction held 7 bases outside the gene matches. Remarks on this clonotype: The antigen remains unidentified.

This specimen consisted of PBMCs, obtained on the day of the yellow fever booster vaccination. This TCR was sampled from a man aged 25-45 years who received the YFV17D yellow fever vaccine. This chain links TRBV7-8 with TRBJ2-2, with 9 positions matching TRBD1. CDR3 protein: CASSRDREVPGELFF. The CDR3 nucleotides are TGTGCCAGCAGCCGGGACAGGGAGGTTCCCGGGGAGCTGTTTTTT.